This T cell receptor beta chain was sequenced for a study of blood T cell repertoires in COVID-19. V shed 1 base, J shed 0 bases, and the junction held 14 bases outside the gene matches. CDR3 length equals 20 residues. Germline V gives CDR1 KGHSH, CDR2 LQKENI. Clones were read by immunoSEQ multiplex PCR, and TCRdb kept only the in-frame ones, dropping some. Here the sample spans approximately 60,000 clones, about 80% being singletons. The clonotype originates from an elderly woman with acute or convalescent COVID-19. The V gene is TRBV18, the J gene TRBJ2-4; TRBD1 matches at 8 bases. The sequenced sample was peripheral blood. CDR3 sequence: CASSPLGQGAGLLAKNIQYF. For the CDR3, the DNA is TGTGCCAGCTCACCACTGGGGCAGGGGGCCGGCCTCTTAGCCAAAAACATTCAGTACTTC.